This TCR beta chain stems from a study of T cells in Graves' hyperthyroidism and ophthalmopathy. Notes on the study in general: From stable hyperthyroidism, ophthalmopathy was set apart by a 13 V-J model.

In patients aged 18 to 65, hyperthyroidism was newly diagnosed, with duration under 2 months. Germline V gene sequence: CDR1 MDHEN, CDR2 SYDVKM. V lost 3 bases and J 5 bases, leaving 17 bases between the germline ends. The CDR3 contains 15 residues. Amplified TCR beta CDR3 regions came from RNA transcripts. First-round RT-PCR of the TCR CDR3 relied on the HTBI primer set. TCRdb used MiXCR to reprocess the multiplex PCR reads, holding one entry per CDR3 protein. Seen here are 370,000 or so distinct CDR3 sequences, roughly 25% observed once, and the top ten hold around 70%. This clonotype was detected many times. Antigen: not known.

The chain carries TRBV28 and TRBJ2-7, with a weak D call TRBD2 (6 bases). The sequencing sample was made of blood. The TCR sequence derives from a middle-aged man with Graves' hyperthyroidism. CDR3 DNA sequence: TGTGCCAGCAGTTTCGGGAGCGGGTTAGCCGACGAGCAGTACTTC. Translated: CASSFGSGLADEQYF.